Shown below are 12 T cell receptor beta chains from a single sample sequenced in a study of T-cell memory formation after mild COVID-19. MiXCR, run by TCRdb on the 5' RACE reads, gives a single entry per CDR3 protein. The data show roughly 240,000 distinct CDR3 sequences, about a sixth seen once. The sample taken for sequencing was PBMCs or a T cell subset sorted from them (not recorded which). Every receptor here comes from a man in his late teens or twenties who had mild COVID-19 (a few samples of this study predate the infection). Cell type and time point are not known.

The sample holds a few counts of this clonotype. This rearrangement joins TRBV12-3 or TRBV12-4 to TRBJ2-3, with D perhaps assigned TRBD1 or TRBD2 (7 bases each). V shed 5 bases and J shed 4 bases, with 28 bases lying between them. This CDR3 comprises 19 residues. The CDR3 here is CASSPPGGIWAGAADTQYF. The CDR3 DNA is TGTGCCAGCAGTCCACCAGGGGGAATTTGGGCGGGAGCAGCAGATACGCAGTATTTT.

At least ten counts were recorded for this clonotype. The genes are TRBV6-5 and TRBJ2-5, with 11 bases that match TRBD2. V lost 1 base and J lost 5; bases outside the gene matches: 6. Germline CDR1 and CDR2: MNHEY and SVGAGI. There are 16 residues in the CDR3. The CDR3 region has the DNA TGTGCCAGCAGTTACTGGGTAGCGGGGGGGTCCGAGACCCAGTACTTC. The encoded protein is CASSYWVAGGSETQYF.

This clonotype was recorded many times. The chain couples TRBV20-1 to TRBJ2-3; 9 bases are a match to TRBD2. CDR1 and CDR2 (germline): DFQATT, SNEGSKA (reference sequence). The V segment lost 0 bases and the J segment 4 bases; nucleotides outside the gene matches: 8. This CDR3 contains 16 residues. The CDR3, as DNA: TGCAGTGCTAGAGATATAGCTAGCGGGGATGCAGATACGCAGTATTTT. Translated, it gives CSARDIASGDADTQYF.

About this clonotype: A junction end diverges from the germline sequence, so it may reflect a read error. The rearrangement links TRBV4-3 to TRBJ2-1, with TRBD1 matching over 11 bases. CDR3 length equals 15 residues. The V gene's germline CDR1 is LGHNA and CDR2 YSLEER. This CDR3 reads CASASRDRGYIEQFF. The DNA of the CDR3 is TGCGCCAGCGCCTCCCGGGACAGGGGGTACATTGAGCAGTTCTTC.

This clonotype was observed a handful of times. The chain links TRBV5-1 to TRBJ1-6; D possibly corresponds to TRBD1 (6 bases). Germline V lookup: CDR1 SGHRS, CDR2 YFSETQ. CDR3 length equals 16 residues. V was cut by 6 bases and J by 0 bases, with 13 bases left in between. Written as DNA, the CDR3 is TGCGCCAGCACCGATACAGGGAGCTCCTATAATTCACCCCTCCACTTT. This encodes CASTDTGSSYNSPLHF.

The V gene is TRBV5-1, the J gene TRBJ2-1; no reliable D call. Germline lookup yields CDR1 SGHRS and CDR2 YFSETQ. The CDR3 covers 14 residues. The V end lost 2 bases, the J end lost 5 bases, and 11 bases lay between the germline ends. CDR3 in amino acids: CASSFLDHNNEQFF. CDR3 bases: TGCGCCAGCAGCTTTCTGGACCATAACAATGAGCAGTTCTTC.

CDR3 nucleotides: TGTGCCAGCAGTCCCCGGGCTTCAGAGCAGTTCTTC. It encodes CASSPRASEQFF. V is TRBV12-3 or TRBV12-4 and J is TRBJ2-1; D unclear. The V end lost 5 bases, the J end lost 10 bases, and 12 bases lay between the germline ends. The CDR3 is made up of 12 amino acids.

This rearrangement joins TRBV7-9 to TRBJ1-4; possible D gene TRBD1, 5 bases. Trimming pared 5 bases from V and 3 bases from J, leaving 16 bases between. The CDR3 spans 16 residues. CDR1 is SEHNR, CDR2 FQNEAQ, per germline (reference sequence). CDR3 bases: TGTGCCAGCAGCCCCCCCCTGACAGAGCCTAATGAAAAACTGTTTTTT. Residues: CASSPPLTEPNEKLFF.

This clonotype was found a few times. The chain combines TRBV9 with TRBJ2-4; possibly TRBD1 for D (6 bases). CDR3 length equals 15 residues. Looked up from germline, CDR1 is SGDLS and CDR2 is YYNGEE. V was cut by 4 bases and J by 0 bases, with 11 bases left in between. The CDR3 is CASSKTGEAKNIQYF. The CDR3 DNA reads TGTGCCAGCAGCAAGACAGGAGAAGCCAAAAACATTCAGTACTTC.

The chain links TRBV29-1 to TRBJ2-1; D gene uncertain. CDR3 length: 12 amino acids. Trimming cost V 7 bases and J 8 bases, with 15 bases left between them. Germline values: CDR1 SQVTM, CDR2 ANQGSEA. In DNA form, the CDR3 reads TGCAGCGCCGAAGAATTTGGTGATGAGCAGTTCTTC. Its protein product is CSAEEFGDEQFF.

This chain connects TRBV12-5 to TRBJ1-1; the D is unclear. Trimming shortened V by 1 base and J by 6 bases, and 9 bases separated the two germline ends. This CDR3 region has 13 residues. CDR1 LGHNT and CDR2 FRNRAP come from the germline V gene. Written as DNA, the CDR3 is TGTGCTAGTGGTTTGGATTTCTTACCTGAAGCTTTCTTT. Residues: CASGLDFLPEAFF. Full variable domain (missing parts from reference TRBV12-5 and TRBJ1-1): DARVTQTPRHKVTEMGQEVTMRCQPILGHNTVFWYRQTMMQGLELLAYFRNRAPLDDSGMPKDRFSAEMPDATLATLKIQPSEPRDSAVYFCASGLDFLPEAFFGQGTRLTVV.

The rearrangement joins TRBV6-5 to TRBJ2-5; TRBD1 might be the D (5 bases). The germline V gene has CDR1 MNHEY and CDR2 SVGAGI. CDR3 length: 13 residues. The germline V and J ends were trimmed by 6 bases and 1 base, with 9 bases remaining between them. The CDR3 DNA sequence: TGTGCCAGCAGGCAGGGTATCCAAGAGACCCAGTACTTC. The encoded protein is CASRQGIQETQYF.